Reported below is one TCR beta chain. What it binds is unknown. Sample treatment: roughly 20 received Ad26.COV2.S at low or high dose, single or two shots; about 5 received placebo; per-sample allocation not given. Collection of samples fell on day 63 after the first vaccine or placebo injection. Some clones are missing from TCRdb's copy, which holds only in-frame ones; the method was immunoSEQ multiplex PCR. The repertoire consists of under 250,000 clones, with roughly 87% occurring once and the leading ten covering under 3%. The sample comes from a study of Ad26.COV2.S vaccination and SARS-CoV-2 variants. Study-level background: Donor participated within the Ad26.COV2.S arm of the COV1001 trial.

The study's findings and limits: Analyses of TCR breadth and depth may have underestimated total T cell responses.

The TCR comes from a person between 18 and 65 years old who received the Ad26.COV2.S COVID-19 vaccine or a placebo. Sequencing used peripheral blood, obtained in a trial of Ad26.COV2.S vaccine versus placebo.

The CDR3 nucleotides are TGTGCCAGCTCCCCAAGGGCGGGCGGCAATCAGCCCCAGCATTTT. It specifies CASSPRAGGNQPQHF. The chain employs TRBV18 and TRBJ1-5; no clear D gene. The V end was cut by 6 bases, the J end by 2 bases, with 14 bases between. Germline V gene lookup returns CDR1 KGHSH and CDR2 LQKENI. This CDR3 has 15 residues.